Listed below are T cell receptor beta chains from one sample, sequenced in a study of PD-L1 blockade in urothelial cancer. Assay: immunoSEQ multiplex PCR; the TCRdb copy retains only in-frame clones and omits some. The sample lists 55,000 to 75,000 clones, over 75% occurring once. This specimen consisted of PBMCs, obtained around atezolizumab (anti-PD-L1) treatment. All receptors derive from a man in his 70s with urothelial cancer. CDR3s include the opening cysteine and the closing phenylalanine or tryptophan.

>TRBV5-1|TRBJ1-2
CASSLDYPDGNYGYTF
>TRBV5-1|TRBJ1-1
CASSFDREVTEAFF
>TRBV10-3|TRBJ2-1
CAISTEADLQFF
>TRBV5-1|TRBJ2-2
CASSPRQNPNTGELFF
>TRBV4-3|TRBJ2-2
CASSQDNREGTGELFF
>TRBV18|TRBJ1-1
CASSPFVGSSGTEAFF
>TRBV7-9|TRBJ1-1
CASSLAVGDTEAFF
>TRBV9|TRBJ2-3
CASSTGQGSTDTQYF
>TRBV5-1|TRBJ2-1
CASSLRTSGGYNEQFF
>TRBV6-1|TRBJ1-1
CASSGTDNTEAFF
>TRBV19|TRBJ2-7
CASSNQGTTGEDEQYF
>TRBV4-3|TRBJ2-5
CASSQDGTGAETQYF
>TRBV28|TRBJ2-7
CASSPALAETYEQYF
>TRBV9|TRBJ1-1
CASSEQTNTEAFF
>TRBV29-1|TRBJ1-5
CSVGDNYQPQHF
>TRBV5-6|TRBJ2-1
CASSLGLAGNEQFF
>TRBV6-6|TRBJ1-2
CASLAGGSGYTF
>TRBV28|TRBJ1-2
CASRDSNYGYTF
>TRBV4-1|TRBJ1-2
CASSQEAGAIYGYTF
>TRBV7-7|TRBJ2-2
CASSLSPSGELFF
>TRBV5-1|NA
CASSLDSGYEQYF
>TRBV25-1|TRBJ1-5
CASSGSGNQPQHF
>TRBV6-5|TRBJ1-4
CAAAVTATNEKLFF
>TRBV27|TRBJ2-5
CASTIRTGQETQYF
>TRBV19|TRBJ1-2
CASSIGPQGRFIYGYTF
>TRBV7-9|TRBJ2-1
CASSLPAGTSGNEQFF
>TRBV5-1|TRBJ2-4
CASSVDRGSGSGNKNIQYF
>TRBV10-3|TRBJ2-7
CAISDLASGAYEQYF
>TRBV5-6|TRBJ2-5
CASSLLQGAFETQYF
>TRBV10-3|TRBJ2-2
CATREGDTGELFF
>TRBV9|TRBJ2-3
CASSVLSGGTDTQYF
>TRBV19|TRBJ2-2
CASSTKRQGANTGELFF
>TRBV6-5|TRBJ1-2
CASSYWDRGVDYTF
>TRBV2|TRBJ1-1
CASKPGQQNTEAFF
>TRBV9|TRBJ1-3
CASSVRQGGNTIYF
>TRBV7-9|TRBJ1-4
CASSFGTGEKKLFF
>TRBV19|TRBJ2-7
CASSSRLAGEVNEQYF
>TRBV5-4|TRBJ2-1
CASTLAGTPNEQFF
>TRBV7-2|TRBJ2-3
CASSLSQGTDTQYF
>TRBV6-6|TRBJ2-1
CASSYRGNAYNEQFF
>TRBV2|TRBJ1-2
CASRERTANYGYTF
>TRBV7-3|TRBJ2-3
CASSSTSTDTQYF
>TRBV6-4|TRBJ2-1
CASSETRGDEQFF
>TRBV5-1|TRBJ2-1
CASSLESRSSYNEQFF
>TRBV19|TRBJ2-7
CASSRSGRRDEQYF
>TRBV19|TRBJ2-1
CATAGTPQSRGEQFF
>TRBV4-3|TRBJ2-5
CASSQGLQETQYF
>TRBV6-5|TRBJ2-7
CASSSTGTGKLEQYF
>TRBV2|TRBJ2-7
CASDRETYEQYF
>TRBV29-1|TRBJ2-1
CSVDQAGGNEQFF
>TRBV10-3|TRBJ1-4
CAISEGGTGFEKLFF
>TRBV7-3|TRBJ2-5
CASSLDRAKTQYF
>TRBV6-1|TRBJ2-6
CASSQGAGANVLTF
>TRBV28|TRBJ1-1
CASSFMNTEAFF
>TRBV10-3|TRBJ2-2
CATSGRAVDTGELFF
>TRBV7-9|TRBJ1-5
CASSLQGISQPQHF
>TRBV19|TRBJ2-7
CASKVAGDSEQYF